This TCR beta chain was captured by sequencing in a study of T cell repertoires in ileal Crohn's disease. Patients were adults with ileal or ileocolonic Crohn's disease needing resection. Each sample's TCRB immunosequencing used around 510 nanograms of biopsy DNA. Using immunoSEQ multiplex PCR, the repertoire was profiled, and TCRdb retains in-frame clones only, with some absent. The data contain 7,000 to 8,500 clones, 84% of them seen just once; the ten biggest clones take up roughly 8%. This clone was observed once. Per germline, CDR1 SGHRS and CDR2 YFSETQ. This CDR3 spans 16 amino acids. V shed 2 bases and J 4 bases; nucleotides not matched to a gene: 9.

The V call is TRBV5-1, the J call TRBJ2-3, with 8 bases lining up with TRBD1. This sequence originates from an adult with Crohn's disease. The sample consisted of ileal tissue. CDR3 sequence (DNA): TGCGCCAGCAGCTTTTATTTAAACAGGGGGGCAGATACGCAGTATTTT. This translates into CASSFYLNRGADTQYF.